Described below is a single TCR beta chain sequence and its context. Its antigen remains unidentified. The germline CDR1 and CDR2 sequences are LGHNT and FRNRAP. The CDR3 consists of 14 residues. V was trimmed by 1 base and J by 3 bases, leaving 8 bases between them. PCR amplification relied on 60 Vbeta primers (plus 13 Jbeta primers). Produced via immunoSEQ multiplex PCR; TCRdb's table is partial and in-frame only. The top ten clones hold 2.4% of a sample with 130,000 or so clones, about 64% of them seen once. The record originates from a study of cytomegalovirus exposure and HLA in healthy donors. Regarding the study as a whole: A later analysis by the authors found several of the most significant clusters apparently linked to common viral pathogens. It was reported that the classifier diagnosed cytomegalovirus status with high specificity and sensitivity in both the original and validation cohorts. Roughly uniform sequencing depth across donors was assumed, possibly incorrectly.

Those who donated were healthy bone marrow donors. The chain combines TRBV12-5 with TRBJ2-3; a possible D gene is TRBD1 (5 bases). Material: PBMCs. The receptor was derived from a woman aged 40 to 50 in good health and CMV-seronegative. CDR3 bases: TGTGCTAGTGGTTTGGGACAGTTGACAGATACGCAGTATTTT. Encoded protein: CASGLGQLTDTQYF.